This TCR beta chain was identified in a study of patients and donors after allogeneic stem cell transplantation. The trim removed 4 bases at V and 9 bases at J, leaving 8 bases unmatched. Germline-derived CDR1 and CDR2 are SGHTA and FQGTGA. The CDR3 covers 15 residues. TCRdb reprocessed the RT-PCR reads with MiXCR, giving one entry per CDR3 protein. The sample has 410,000 or so distinct CDR3 sequences; around 15% are singletons. The clonotype was recovered from a human donor who was either an allogeneic HSCT recipient or a stem cell or donor lymphocyte infusion donor (not recorded which). It is not recorded whose cells these are; they may come from a transplant donor. This rearrangement joins TRBV7-3 to TRBJ2-5; 13 positions agree with TRBD2. Source material: blood, either unsorted or a sorted T cell fraction (not recorded which). The CDR3 loop reads CASSSTSGGAYPQYF. CDR3 bases: TGTGCCAGCAGCTCCACTAGCGGGGGGGCCTATCCCCAGTACTTC.